This is a list of T cell receptor beta chains from one sample in a study of shared clonotypes between healthy human individuals. Some clones are missing from TCRdb's copy, which holds only in-frame ones; the method was immunoSEQ multiplex PCR. The top ten hold 9.5% to 15% of the sample, which has about 460,000 clones, approximately 71% seen once. The specimen was PBMCs. The origin of the receptors is a woman between 40 and 55 years old in good health. Some clones in this sample may be carry-over from other donors' samples. The conserved cysteine and the conserved F or W are not part of the CDR3 here. Fields, in order: V gene, CDR3 length, CDR3 protein.

V gene: TRBV19; CDR3 length: 13; CDR3 protein: ASSIEVGQFNEQF
V gene: TRBV28; CDR3 length: 13; CDR3 protein: ASSSGGAGSRAQY
V gene: TRBV6-5; CDR3 length: 11; CDR3 protein: ASSPTGGGGYT
V gene: TRBV6-5; CDR3 length: 12; CDR3 protein: ASSYGTANTEAF
V gene: TRBV7-2; CDR3 length: 11; CDR3 protein: ASSFGRDAEAF
V gene: TRBV11-2; CDR3 length: 14; CDR3 protein: ASSLGRDRRTDTQY
V gene: TRBV5-1; CDR3 length: 13; CDR3 protein: ASSLAGTNSYEQY
V gene: TRBV6-6; CDR3 length: 12; CDR3 protein: ASSFRTDYNEQF
V gene: TRBV2; CDR3 length: 12; CDR3 protein: ASSDDRANEKLF
V gene: TRBV4-2; CDR3 length: 14; CDR3 protein: ASSQDLAVQSYEQH